The clone carrying this T cell receptor (beta chain) was recorded a few times. Its target is not known. Primers included in the PCR were 60 Vbeta and 13 Jbeta primers. TCRdb keeps only in-frame clones here, not all; method: immunoSEQ multiplex PCR. The sample includes about 35,000 clones, 75% to 85% of them seen just once. Trimming cost V 0 bases and J 2 bases; bases outside gene matches: 2. CDR3 length: 15 residues. CDR1 and CDR2 (germline): MRHNA, SNTAGT. This record belongs to a study of cytomegalovirus exposure and HLA in healthy donors. Broader study findings: It is likely that the observed cluster of highly shared sequence variants was a sequencing artifact. Presence/absence results assume similar sequencing depth per donor, which may not hold. A further, later analysis showed that HLA-associated TCR beta chains (compared with equally common others) were more clonally expanded.

The sequenced material came from PBMCs. The receptor comes from a male donor in good health and CMV-seronegative. The chain employs TRBV6-4 and TRBJ2-3; 7 bases agree with TRBD1. The CDR3 nucleotides are TGTGCCAGCAGTGACTCAGGGGGCGCCACAGATACGCAGTATTTT. Amino acid sequence: CASSDSGGATDTQYF.